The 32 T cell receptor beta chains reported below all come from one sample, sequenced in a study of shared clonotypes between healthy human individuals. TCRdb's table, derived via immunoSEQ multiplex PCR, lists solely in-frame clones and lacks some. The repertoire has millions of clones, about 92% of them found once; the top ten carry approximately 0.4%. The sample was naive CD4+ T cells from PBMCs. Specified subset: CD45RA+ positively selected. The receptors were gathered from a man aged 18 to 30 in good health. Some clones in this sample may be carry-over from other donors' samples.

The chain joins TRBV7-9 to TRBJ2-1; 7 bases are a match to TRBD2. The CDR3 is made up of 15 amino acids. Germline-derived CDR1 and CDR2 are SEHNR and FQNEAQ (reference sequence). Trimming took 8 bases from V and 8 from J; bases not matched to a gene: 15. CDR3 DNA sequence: TGTGCCAGCGGCAAGAGGTGGGAGGGCCAGGATGAGCAGTTCTTC. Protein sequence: CASGKRWEGQDEQFF. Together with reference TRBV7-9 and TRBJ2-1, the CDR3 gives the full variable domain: DTGVSQNPRHKITKRGQNVTFRCDPISEHNRLYWYRQTLGQGPEFLTYFQNEAQLEKSRLLSDRFSAERPKGSFSTLEIQRTEQGDSAMYLCASGKRWEGQDEQFFGPGTRLTVL.

This CDR3 reads CASSIVNIQYF. In nucleotides, the CDR3 is TGTGCCAGTAGTATAGTTAACATTCAGTACTTC. The chain uses TRBV19 and TRBJ2-4; no clear D gene. Germline values: CDR1 LNHDA, CDR2 SQIVND (reference sequence). The CDR3 runs 11 residues. V was pared by 1 base and J by 7 bases, with 2 bases between.

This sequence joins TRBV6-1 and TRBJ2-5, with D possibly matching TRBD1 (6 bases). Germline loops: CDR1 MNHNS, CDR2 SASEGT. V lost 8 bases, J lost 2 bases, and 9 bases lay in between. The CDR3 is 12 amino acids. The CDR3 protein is CASPDRQETQYF. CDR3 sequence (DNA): TGTGCCAGCCCGGACAGACAAGAGACCCAGTACTTC.

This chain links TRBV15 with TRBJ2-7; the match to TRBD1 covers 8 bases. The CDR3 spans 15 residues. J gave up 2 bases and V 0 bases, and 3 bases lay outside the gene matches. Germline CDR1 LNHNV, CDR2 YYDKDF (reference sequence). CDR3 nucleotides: TGTGCCACCAGCAGAGACCGGGACAGGCCCTACGAGCAGTACTTC. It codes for CATSRDRDRPYEQYF. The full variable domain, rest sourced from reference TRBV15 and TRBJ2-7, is DAMVIQNPRYQVTQFGKPVTLSCSQTLNHNVMYWYQQKSSQAPKLLFHYYDKDFNNEADTPDNFQSRRPNTSFCFLDIRSPGLGDTAMYLCATSRDRDRPYEQYFGPGTRLTVT.

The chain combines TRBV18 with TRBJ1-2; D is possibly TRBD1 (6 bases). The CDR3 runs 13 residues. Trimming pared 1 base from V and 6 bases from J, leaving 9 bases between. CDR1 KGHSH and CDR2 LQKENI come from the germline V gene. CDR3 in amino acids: CASSPRSGDGYTF. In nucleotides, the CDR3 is TGTGCCAGCTCACCACGGTCAGGGGATGGCTACACCTTC.

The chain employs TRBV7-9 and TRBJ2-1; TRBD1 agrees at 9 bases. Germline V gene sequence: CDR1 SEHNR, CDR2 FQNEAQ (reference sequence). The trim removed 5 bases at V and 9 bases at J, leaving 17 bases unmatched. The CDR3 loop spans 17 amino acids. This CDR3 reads CASSLPIRTGVYGEQFF. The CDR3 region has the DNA TGTGCCAGCAGCCTCCCCATCCGGACAGGGGTATACGGTGAGCAGTTCTTC.

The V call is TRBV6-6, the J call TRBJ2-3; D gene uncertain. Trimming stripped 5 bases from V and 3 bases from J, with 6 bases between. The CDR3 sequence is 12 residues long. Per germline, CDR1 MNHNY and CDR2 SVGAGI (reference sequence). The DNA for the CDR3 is TGTGCCAGCAGTACTCGTACAGATACGCAGTATTTT. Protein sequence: CASSTRTDTQYF.

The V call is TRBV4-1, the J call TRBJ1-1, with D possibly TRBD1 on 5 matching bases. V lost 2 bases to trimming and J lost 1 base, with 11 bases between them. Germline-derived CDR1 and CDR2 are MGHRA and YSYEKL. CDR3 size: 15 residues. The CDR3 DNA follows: TGCGCCAGCAGCCAACGAGCAGGGCCGAACACTGAAGCTTTCTTT. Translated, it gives CASSQRAGPNTEAFF.

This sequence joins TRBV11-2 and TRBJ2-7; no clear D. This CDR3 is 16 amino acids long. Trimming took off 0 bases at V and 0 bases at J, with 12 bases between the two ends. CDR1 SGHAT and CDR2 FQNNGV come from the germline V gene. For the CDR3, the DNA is TGTGCCAGCAGCTTAGATATCACCAGACACTCCTACGAGCAGTACTTC. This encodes CASSLDITRHSYEQYF.

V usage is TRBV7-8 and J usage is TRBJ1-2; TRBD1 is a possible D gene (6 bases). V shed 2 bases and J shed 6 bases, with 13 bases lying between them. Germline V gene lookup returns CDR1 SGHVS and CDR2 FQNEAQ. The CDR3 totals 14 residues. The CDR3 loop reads CASSLRGRGNGYTF. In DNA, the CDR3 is TGTGCCAGCAGCTTAAGGGGCAGGGGTAATGGCTACACCTTC.

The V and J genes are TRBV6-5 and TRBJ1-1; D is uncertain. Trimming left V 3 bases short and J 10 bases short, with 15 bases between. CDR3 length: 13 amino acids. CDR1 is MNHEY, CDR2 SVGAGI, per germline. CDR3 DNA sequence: TGTGCCAGCAGTTATGCTCGGGCGGGTGGAGCTTTCTTT. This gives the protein CASSYARAGGAFF.

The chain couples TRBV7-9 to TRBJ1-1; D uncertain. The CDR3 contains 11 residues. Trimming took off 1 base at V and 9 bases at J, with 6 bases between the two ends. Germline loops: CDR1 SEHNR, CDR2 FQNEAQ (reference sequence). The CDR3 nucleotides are TGTGCCAGCAGCTTAGTGAGACAAGCTTTCTTT. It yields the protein CASSLVRQAFF. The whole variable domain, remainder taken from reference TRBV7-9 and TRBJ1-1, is DTGVSQNPRHKITKRGQNVTFRCDPISEHNRLYWYRQTLGQGPEFLTYFQNEAQLEKSRLLSDRFSAERPKGSFSTLEIQRTEQGDSAMYLCASSLVRQAFFGQGTRLTVV.

The CDR3 spells CASSQDRGGWWAFF. CDR3 nucleotide sequence: TGCGCCAGCAGCCAAGATCGGGGGGGATGGTGGGCTTTCTTT. The chain carries TRBV4-3 and TRBJ1-1, with TRBD1 as a possible D gene (5 bases). Germline lookup yields CDR1 LGHNA and CDR2 YSLEER. V gave up 0 bases and J gave up 11 bases, with 16 bases separating them. This CDR3 contains 14 residues.

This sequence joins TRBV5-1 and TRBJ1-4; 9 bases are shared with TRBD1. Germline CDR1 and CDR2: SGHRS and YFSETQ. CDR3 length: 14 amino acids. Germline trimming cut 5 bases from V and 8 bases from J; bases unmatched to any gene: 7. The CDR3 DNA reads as TGCGCCAGCAGGGACGGGACAGGGCAGGAAAAACTGTTTTTT. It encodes CASRDGTGQEKLFF.

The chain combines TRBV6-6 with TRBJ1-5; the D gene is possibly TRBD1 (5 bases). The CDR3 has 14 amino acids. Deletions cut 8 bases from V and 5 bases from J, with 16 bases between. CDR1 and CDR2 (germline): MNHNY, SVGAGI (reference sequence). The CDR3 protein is CASGHRGQHQPQHF. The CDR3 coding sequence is TGTGCCAGCGGACACCGAGGGCAGCATCAGCCCCAGCATTTT.

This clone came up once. The DNA of the CDR3 is TGTGCCAGCAGCTGGACTAGCGGGAGTAATGAGCAGTTCTTC. Its protein is CASSWTSGSNEQFF. This sequence joins TRBV5-6 and TRBJ2-1; 13 bases align to TRBD2. There are 14 residues in the CDR3. V gave up 3 bases and J gave up 7 bases; unmatched junction bases: 1. Germline CDR1 SGHDT, CDR2 YYEEEE.

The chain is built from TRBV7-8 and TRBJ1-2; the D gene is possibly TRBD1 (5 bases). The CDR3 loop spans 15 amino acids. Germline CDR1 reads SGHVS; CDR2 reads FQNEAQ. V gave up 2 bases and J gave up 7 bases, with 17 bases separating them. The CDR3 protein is CASSLRSGTESGYTF. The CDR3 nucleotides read TGTGCCAGCAGCTTAAGGAGTGGGACGGAGAGTGGCTACACCTTC.

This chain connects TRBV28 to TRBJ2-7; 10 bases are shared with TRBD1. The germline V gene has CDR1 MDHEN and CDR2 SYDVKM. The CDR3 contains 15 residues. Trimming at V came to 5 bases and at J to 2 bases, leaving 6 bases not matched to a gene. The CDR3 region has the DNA TGTGCCAGCAGTCCCAGACAGGGGGCCGCCTACGAGCAGTACTTC. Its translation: CASSPRQGAAYEQYF.

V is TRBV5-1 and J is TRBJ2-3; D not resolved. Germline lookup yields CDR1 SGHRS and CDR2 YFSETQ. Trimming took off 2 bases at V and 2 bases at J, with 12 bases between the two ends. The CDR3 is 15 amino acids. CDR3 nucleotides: TGCGCCAGCAGCTTCTGGGCGGAAAACACAGATACGCAGTATTTT. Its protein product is CASSFWAENTDTQYF.

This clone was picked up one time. In DNA, the CDR3 is TGTGCCAGCTCACCTCGCCGAGGACGGGGGCTGACGAACACTGAAGCTTTCTTT. Encoded protein: CASSPRRGRGLTNTEAFF. The chain has TRBV18 and TRBJ1-1; tentative D call: TRBD1 (6 bases). This CDR3 has 18 residues. With 3 bases removed from V and 1 base from J, the gap between germline ends came to 21 bases. Per germline, CDR1 KGHSH and CDR2 LQKENI.

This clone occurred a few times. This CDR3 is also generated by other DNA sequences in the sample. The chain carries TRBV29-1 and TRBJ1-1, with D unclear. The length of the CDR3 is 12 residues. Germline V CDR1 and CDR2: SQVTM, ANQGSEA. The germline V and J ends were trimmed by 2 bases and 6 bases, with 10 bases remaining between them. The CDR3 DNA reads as TGCAGCGTTGAAAGGAGCGGACCTGAAGCTTTCTTT. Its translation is CSVERSGPEAFF.

The CDR3 spells CASSEGYLDGEAFF. CDR3 DNA sequence: TGTGCCAGCAGTGAAGGGTACCTAGACGGGGAAGCTTTCTTT. V is TRBV6-1 and J is TRBJ1-1; D uncertain. V shed 1 base and J shed 8 bases, with 14 bases lying between them. The germline CDR1 and CDR2 sequences are MNHNS and SASEGT. This CDR3 is built from 14 residues.

The CDR3, as DNA: TGTGCCAGTAGTCCTCCGGGACTAGCGGGAGTGAAGTACTTC. Protein product: CASSPPGLAGVKYF. The V call is TRBV19, the J call TRBJ2-7; 14 nucleotides match TRBD2. Germline lookup yields CDR1 LNHDA and CDR2 SQIVND (reference sequence). This CDR3 region has 14 residues. Trimming at V came to 5 bases and at J to 11 bases, leaving 8 bases not matched to a gene.

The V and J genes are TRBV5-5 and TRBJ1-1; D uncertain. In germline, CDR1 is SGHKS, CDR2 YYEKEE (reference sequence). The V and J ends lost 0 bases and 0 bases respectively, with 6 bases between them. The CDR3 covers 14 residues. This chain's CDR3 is CASSLVGMNTEAFF. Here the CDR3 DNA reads TGTGCCAGCAGCTTGGTAGGGATGAACACTGAAGCTTTCTTT. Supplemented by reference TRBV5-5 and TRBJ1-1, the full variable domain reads DAGVTQSPTHLIKTRGQQVTLRCSPISGHKSVSWYQQVLGQGPQFIFQYYEKEERGRGNFPDRFSARQFPNYSSELNVNALLLGDSALYLCASSLVGMNTEAFFGQGTRLTVV.

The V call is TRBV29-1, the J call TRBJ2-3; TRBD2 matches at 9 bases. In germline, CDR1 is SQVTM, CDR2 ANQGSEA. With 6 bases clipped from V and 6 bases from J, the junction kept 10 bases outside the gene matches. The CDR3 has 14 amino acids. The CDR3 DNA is TGCAGCGTGGCCCTTAGCGGGGGTTGGGATACGCAGTATTTT. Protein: CSVALSGGWDTQYF.

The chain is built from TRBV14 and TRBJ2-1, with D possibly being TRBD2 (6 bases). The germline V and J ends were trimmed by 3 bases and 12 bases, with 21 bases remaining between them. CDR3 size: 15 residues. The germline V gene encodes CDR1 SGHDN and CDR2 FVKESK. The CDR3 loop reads CASSHLRDTMMGQFF. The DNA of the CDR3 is TGTGCCAGCAGCCATCTGCGGGATACAATGATGGGGCAGTTCTTC.

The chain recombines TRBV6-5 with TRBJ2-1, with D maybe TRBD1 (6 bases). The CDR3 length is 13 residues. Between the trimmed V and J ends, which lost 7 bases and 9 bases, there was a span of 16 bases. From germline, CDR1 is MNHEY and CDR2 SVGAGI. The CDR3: CASKKSLGGEQFF. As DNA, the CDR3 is TGTGCCAGCAAAAAATCGTTAGGGGGTGAGCAGTTCTTC.

CDR3 residues: CASSFTQFNSPLHF. CDR3 nucleotide sequence: TGTGCCAGCAGTTTCACTCAGTTTAATTCACCCCTCCACTTT. V is TRBV7-9 and J is TRBJ1-6, with D uncertain. The CDR3 spans 14 residues. V was trimmed by 6 bases and J by 6 bases, leaving 12 bases between them. Germline V gene data show CDR1 as SEHNR and CDR2 as FQNEAQ (reference sequence).

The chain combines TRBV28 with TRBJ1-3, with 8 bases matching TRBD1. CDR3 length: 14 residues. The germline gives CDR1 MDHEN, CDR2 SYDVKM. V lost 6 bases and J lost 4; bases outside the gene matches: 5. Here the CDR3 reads CASRLTGVGNTIYF. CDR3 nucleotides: TGTGCCAGCAGGCTGACAGGGGTCGGAAACACCATATATTTT.

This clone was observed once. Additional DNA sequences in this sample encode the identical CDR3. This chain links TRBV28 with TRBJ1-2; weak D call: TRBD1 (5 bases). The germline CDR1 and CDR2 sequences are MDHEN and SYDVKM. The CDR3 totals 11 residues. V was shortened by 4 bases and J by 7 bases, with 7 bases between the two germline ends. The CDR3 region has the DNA TGTGCCAGCAGTTGGGGGGGTGGCTACACCTTC. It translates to CASSWGGGYTF.

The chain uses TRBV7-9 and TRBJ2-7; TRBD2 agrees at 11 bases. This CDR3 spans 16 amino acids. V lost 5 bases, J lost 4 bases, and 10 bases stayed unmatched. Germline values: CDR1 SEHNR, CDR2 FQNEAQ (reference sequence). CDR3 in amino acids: CASSLGLAGSTYEQYF. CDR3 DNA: TGTGCCAGCAGCCTCGGACTAGCGGGTAGTACGTACGAGCAGTACTTC.

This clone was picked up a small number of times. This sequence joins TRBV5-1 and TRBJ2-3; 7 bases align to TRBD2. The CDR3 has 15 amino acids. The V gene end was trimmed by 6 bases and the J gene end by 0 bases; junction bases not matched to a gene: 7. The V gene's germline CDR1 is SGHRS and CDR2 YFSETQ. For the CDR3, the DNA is TGCGCCAGCACCCCGGTAGCGGGTAGCACAGATACGCAGTATTTT. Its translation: CASTPVAGSTDTQYF.